This T cell receptor beta chain was retrieved from a study of blood T cell repertoires in COVID-19. The overall study: Samples taken during acute and convalescent COVID-19 were collected in the United States, Italy and Spain. T cells, B-cell-depleted T cells, or PBMCs supplied cDNA or gDNA.

This CDR3 is 15 amino acids long. Germline CDR1 MGHRA, CDR2 YSYEKL. V lost 4 bases and J lost 2, with 13 bases in between. Authors' methods: Scientists estimated how many nucleated cells there were by amplifying reference gene primers. Profiling relied on immunoSEQ multiplex PCR, and the TCRdb table lists in-frame clones only, not all of them. V, J and clone size are taken as reported in that table, and D and trimming were inferred from the DNA itself. The data hold about 150,000 clones, with roughly nine tenths observed a single time. The gene calls are TRBV4-1 and TRBJ2-3, with D possibly being TRBD1 (6 bases). The sequencing sample was made of peripheral blood. The TCR sequence derives from a woman in her seventies with acute or convalescent COVID-19. CDR3 DNA: TGCGCCAGCAGCCTAACAGGGCAAGACACAGATACGCAGTATTTT. Protein: CASSLTGQDTDTQYF.